The sequence of this T cell receptor (beta chain) was determined in a study of blood T cells in healthy people across ages. A second roughly 6 to 11 cycle PCR used barcoded and J-beta primers. TCRdb re-called the 5' RACE reads through MiXCR, storing one row per CDR3 protein. The data contain some 1,000,000 distinct CDR3 sequences, about 23% of them singletons. With 0 bases removed from V and 8 bases from J, the gap between germline ends came to 4 bases. Germline loops: CDR1 DFQATT, CDR2 SNEGSKA (reference sequence). The CDR3 runs 10 residues. These sequences were also reported in another study, on T cells of mothers and their children. In that study: Three healthy Caucasian mothers and their six children were the donors.

Sequencing was performed on blood. The chain links TRBV20-1 to TRBJ1-1; D gene uncertain. The origin of this receptor is a girl aged 2 to 10 in good health. CDR3 in amino acids: CSAREVEAFF. The CDR3 DNA reads TGCAGTGCTAGAGAGGTCGAAGCTTTCTTT.